This T cell receptor beta chain was found in a study of blood T cell repertoires in COVID-19. Study as a whole: Sample material is recorded as cDNA or gDNA derived from T cells, B-cell-depleted T cells, or PBMCs.

Original data processing: Researchers report that nucleated cell counts were estimated from reference gene primer amplification. Assay: immunoSEQ multiplex PCR; the TCRdb copy retains only in-frame clones and omits some. The DNA was the basis for D and trimming; V, J and clone size are from that table. The table lists 360,000 or so clones, 88% of them singletons, with approximately 0.93% in the top ten. Living in 24 US areas, the participants were between roughly 18 and 95 years of age. The J segment lost 4 bases and the V segment lost 2 bases, leaving 4 bases of the junction unmatched. The CDR3 extends over 16 amino acids. In germline, CDR1 is SGDLS, CDR2 YYNGEE.

The chain joins TRBV9 to TRBJ2-3; 13 bases align to TRBD2. The sample was PBMCs or T cells enriched from blood (not recorded which). This TCR came from a woman in her 30s who had been exposed to COVID-19. The CDR3 nucleotides are TGTGCCAGCAGCGTGGGGGGACTAGCGGGACCAGATACGCAGTATTTT. It is translated as CASSVGGLAGPDTQYF.